The 16 T cell receptor beta chains below were found in one sample sequenced in a study of identifying expanded T cells in peripheral blood. Sequencing was performed with immunoSEQ multiplex PCR; in TCRdb, only in-frame clones are kept and a portion is missing. The sample holds over 65,000 clones, about 87% seen once. Sequenced: blood. These TCRs come from a person aged 18 to 70 in good health.

The V gene is TRBV7-9, the J gene TRBJ2-2; 10 bases line up with TRBD1. This CDR3 comprises 15 residues. The junction had 6 bases not matched to a gene; V was cut back by 5 bases and J by 6 bases. Germline V gene sequence: CDR1 SEHNR, CDR2 FQNEAQ (reference sequence). The chain's CDR3 is CASSPSGQGAGELFF. The DNA of the CDR3 is TGTGCCAGCAGCCCCTCCGGACAGGGGGCCGGGGAGCTGTTTTTT.

This clone was seen a single time. The chain joins TRBV7-2 to TRBJ1-2, with 9 bases identical to TRBD1. Per germline, CDR1 SGHTA and CDR2 FQGNSA. The CDR3 sequence is 13 residues long. The V gene end was trimmed by 5 bases and the J gene end by 6 bases; junction bases not matched to a gene: 4. The CDR3 reads CASSQGTGNGYTF. In nucleotides, the CDR3 is TGTGCCAGCAGCCAGGGGACAGGGAATGGCTACACCTTC.

The chain links TRBV6-4 to TRBJ1-2; D remains ambiguous. Germline CDR1 and CDR2: MRHNA and SNTAGT. V lost 5 bases and J 0 bases, leaving 7 bases between the germline ends. The CDR3 is 13 amino acids. The CDR3 here is CASSLSANYGYTF. The CDR3 DNA is TGTGCCAGCAGTTTATCGGCTAACTATGGCTACACCTTC.

V and J are TRBV5-1 and TRBJ1-3, with D unclear. Germline loops: CDR1 SGHRS, CDR2 YFSETQ. V lost 3 bases to trimming and J lost 0 bases, with 13 bases between them. CDR3 length: 16 residues. The CDR3 here is CASSYLGSYSGNTIYF. Written as DNA, the CDR3 is TGCGCCAGCAGCTATTTGGGCTCCTACTCTGGAAACACCATATATTTT.

The chain links TRBV4-3 to TRBJ2-1; TRBD1 might be the D (5 bases). This CDR3 contains 15 residues. Trimming took 4 bases from V and 1 from J, leaving 11 bases between them. Germline CDR1 is LGHNA and CDR2 is YSLEER. CDR3 protein: CASSPTDRSYNEQFF. The CDR3 coding sequence is TGCGCCAGCAGCCCCACAGACAGATCCTACAATGAGCAGTTCTTC.

The chain employs TRBV7-9 and TRBJ2-2; 8 bases align to TRBD1. Germline CDR1 and CDR2: SEHNR and FQNEAQ (reference sequence). The CDR3 runs to 18 residues. The V gene end was trimmed by 7 bases and the J gene end by 4 bases; junction bases not matched to a gene: 17. CDR3 in amino acids: CASTKPLTGGGGTGELFF. As DNA, the CDR3 is TGTGCCAGCACCAAACCGCTAACAGGGGGAGGTGGCACCGGGGAGCTGTTTTTT.

V gene TRBV5-6 combines with J gene TRBJ2-4; 8 bases are shared with TRBD1. Germline CDR1 and CDR2: SGHDT and YYEEEE. The CDR3 sequence is 14 residues long. Trimming removed 3 bases from V and 5 bases from J; junction bases left unmatched: 4. CDR3: CASSSGTGENIQYF. In nucleotides, the CDR3 is TGTGCCAGCAGCTCGGGGACAGGTGAAAACATTCAGTACTTC. The full variable domain, with the rest looked up from reference TRBV5-6 and TRBJ2-4, is DAGVTQSPTHLIKTRGQQVTLRCSPKSGHDTVSWYQQALGQGPQFIFQYYEEEERQRGNFPDRFSGHQFPNYSSELNVNALLLGDSALYLCASSSGTGENIQYFGAGTRLSVL.

The J gene is TRBJ1-4, the V gene TRBV18; D remains ambiguous. The CDR3 is made up of 18 amino acids. Germline CDR1 and CDR2: KGHSH and LQKENI. V was cut by 4 bases and J by 3 bases, with 21 bases left in between. CDR3 residues: CASSQMHPSTEPNEKLFF. The CDR3 DNA reads TGTGCCAGCTCACAAATGCATCCCTCCACGGAACCTAATGAAAAACTGTTTTTT.

CDR3 region: CASSTGQGGFDTQYF. CDR3 in DNA: TGTGCCAGTAGTACGGGACAGGGAGGTTTTGATACGCAGTATTTT. The rearrangement uses TRBV19 and TRBJ2-3; the match to TRBD1 covers 9 bases. The germline V gene has CDR1 LNHDA and CDR2 SQIVND (reference sequence). With V trimmed by 4 bases and J by 6 bases, 8 bases remained unmatched. The CDR3 is 15 residues long.

The chain combines TRBV11-3 with TRBJ1-1; 7 bases match TRBD1. CDR1 and CDR2 from the germline V gene are SGHNT and YENEEA. This CDR3 is built from 14 residues. V gave up 4 bases and J gave up 1 base; unmatched junction bases: 3. The CDR3 bases are TGTGCCAGCAGCTGGGGACAGAAGAACACTGAAGCTTTCTTT. It specifies CASSWGQKNTEAFF.

The genes are TRBV10-3 and TRBJ1-2; the match to TRBD1 covers 7 bases. The CDR3 is made up of 24 amino acids. V shed 2 bases, J shed 4 bases, and the junction held 34 bases outside the gene matches. CDR1 is ENHRY and CDR2 is SYGVKD in the germline V gene. For the CDR3, the DNA is TGTGCCATCAGTGAGAATAGGAGGGGGCAGGAACTGTTCCTTTACCCCGGGAGCCTCTATGGCTACACCTTC. Protein product: CAISENRRGQELFLYPGSLYGYTF.

The V call is TRBV27, the J call TRBJ1-5; the D gene is possibly TRBD1 (5 bases). Trimming shortened V by 1 base and J by 3 bases, and 7 bases separated the two germline ends. Germline V gene sequence: CDR1 MNHEY, CDR2 SMNVEV (reference sequence). The CDR3 sequence is 14 residues long. Here the CDR3 reads CASSLWGNNQPQHF. As DNA, the CDR3 is TGTGCCAGCAGTTTATGGGGGAACAATCAGCCCCAGCATTTT.

The chain is built from TRBV2 and TRBJ1-5; unclear D gene. The CDR3 is 14 residues long. From germline, CDR1 is SNHLY and CDR2 FYNNEI. Between the trimmed V and J ends, which lost 3 bases and 0 bases, there was a span of 6 bases. The DNA of the CDR3 is TGTGCCAGCAGTGAGGCATATAGCAATCAGCCCCAGCATTTT. It yields the protein CASSEAYSNQPQHF.

The chain recombines TRBV12-5 with TRBJ2-1, with 7 positions matching TRBD1. V gave up 6 bases and J gave up 3 bases; unmatched junction bases: 5. Germline CDR1 LGHNT, CDR2 FRNRAP. This CDR3 comprises 14 residues. This CDR3 reads CASGSRDSYNEQFF. The CDR3 region has the DNA TGTGCTAGTGGGAGCCGGGACAGCTACAATGAGCAGTTCTTC.

This clone came up once. V usage is TRBV9 and J usage is TRBJ1-3; possibly TRBD1 for D (5 bases). CDR3 size: 14 residues. Trimming took 0 bases from V and 4 from J, leaving 8 bases between them. Germline-derived CDR1 and CDR2 are SGDLS and YYNGEE. CDR3 region: CASSVGDRGNTIYF. CDR3 bases: TGTGCCAGCAGCGTAGGAGACAGAGGAAACACCATATATTTT.

This chain uses TRBV11-3 with TRBJ1-2; tentatively, D is TRBD1 (5 bases). This CDR3 contains 14 residues. V lost 0 bases and J lost 2, with 7 bases in between. Germline CDR1 reads SGHNT; CDR2 reads YENEEA. CDR3 DNA: TGTGCCAGCAGCTTAGATCCAGGGAACTATGGCTACACCTTC. This encodes CASSLDPGNYGYTF.